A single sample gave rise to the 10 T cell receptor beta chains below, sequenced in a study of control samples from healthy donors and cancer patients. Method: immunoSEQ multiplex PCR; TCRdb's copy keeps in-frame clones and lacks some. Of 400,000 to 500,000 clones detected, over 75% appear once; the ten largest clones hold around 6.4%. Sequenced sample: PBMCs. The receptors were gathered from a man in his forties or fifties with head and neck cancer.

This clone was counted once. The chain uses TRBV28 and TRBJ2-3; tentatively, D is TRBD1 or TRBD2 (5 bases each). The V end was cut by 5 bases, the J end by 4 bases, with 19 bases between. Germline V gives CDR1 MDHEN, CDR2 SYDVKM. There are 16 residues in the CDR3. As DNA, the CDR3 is TGTGCCAGCAGTCCCCTGGGGGTTGGCGGCGCAGATACGCAGTATTTT. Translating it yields CASSPLGVGGADTQYF.

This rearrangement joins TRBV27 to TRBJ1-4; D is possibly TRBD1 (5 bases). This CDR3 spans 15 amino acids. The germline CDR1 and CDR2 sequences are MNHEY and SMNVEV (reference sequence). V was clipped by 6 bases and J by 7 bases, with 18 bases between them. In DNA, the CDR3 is TGTGCCAGCAGGCAAGGGACCTCTGAGACTGAAAAACTGTTTTTT. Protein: CASRQGTSETEKLFF.

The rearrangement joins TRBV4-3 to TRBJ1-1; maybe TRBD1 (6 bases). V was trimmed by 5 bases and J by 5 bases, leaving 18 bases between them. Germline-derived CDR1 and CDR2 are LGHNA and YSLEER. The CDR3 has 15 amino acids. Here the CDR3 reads CASSETTGLFTEAFF. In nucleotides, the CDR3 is TGCGCCAGCAGCGAAACAACAGGGCTTTTTACTGAAGCTTTCTTT.

DNA of the CDR3: TGTGCCAGCAGCTTGTCGGGACAGGGAAGGTGGGAGCAGTACTTC. Translation gives CASSLSGQGRWEQYF. The chain employs TRBV5-4 and TRBJ2-7, with TRBD1 identical over 9 bases. The CDR3 extends over 15 amino acids. The V gene's germline CDR1 is SGHNT and CDR2 YYREEE (reference sequence). V dropped 1 base and J dropped 7; count of bases not matched to a gene: 9.

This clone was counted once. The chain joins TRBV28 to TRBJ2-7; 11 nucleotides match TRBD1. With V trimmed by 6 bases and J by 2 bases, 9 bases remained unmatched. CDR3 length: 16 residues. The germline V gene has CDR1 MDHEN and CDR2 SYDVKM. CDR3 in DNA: TGTGCCAGCAGGGGGCCCCGGACAGGGGGCCCCTACGAGCAGTACTTC. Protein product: CASRGPRTGGPYEQYF.

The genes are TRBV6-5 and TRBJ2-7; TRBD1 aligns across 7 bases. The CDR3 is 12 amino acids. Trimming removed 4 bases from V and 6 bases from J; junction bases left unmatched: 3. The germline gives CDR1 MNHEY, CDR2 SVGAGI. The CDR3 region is CASSSQGFEQYF. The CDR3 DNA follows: TGTGCCAGCAGTTCACAGGGGTTCGAGCAGTACTTC.

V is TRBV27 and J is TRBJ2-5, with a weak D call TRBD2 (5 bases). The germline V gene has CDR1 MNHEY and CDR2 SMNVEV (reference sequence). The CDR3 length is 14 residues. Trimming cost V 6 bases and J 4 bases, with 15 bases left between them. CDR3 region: CASSRGVGRETQYF. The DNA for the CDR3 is TGTGCCAGCAGCCGGGGTGTGGGTCGAGAGACCCAGTACTTC.

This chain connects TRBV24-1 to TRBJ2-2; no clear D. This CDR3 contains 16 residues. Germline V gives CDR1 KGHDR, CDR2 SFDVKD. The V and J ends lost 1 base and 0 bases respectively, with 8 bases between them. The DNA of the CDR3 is TGTGCCACCAGTGATTTTGGCAGTACGAACACCGGGGAGCTGTTTTTT. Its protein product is CATSDFGSTNTGELFF.

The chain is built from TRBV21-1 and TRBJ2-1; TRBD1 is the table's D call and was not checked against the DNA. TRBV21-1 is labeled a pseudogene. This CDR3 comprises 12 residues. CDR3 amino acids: CASYGQNNEQFF. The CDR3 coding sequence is TGTGCCTCCTACGGACAAAACAATGAGCAGTTCTTC.

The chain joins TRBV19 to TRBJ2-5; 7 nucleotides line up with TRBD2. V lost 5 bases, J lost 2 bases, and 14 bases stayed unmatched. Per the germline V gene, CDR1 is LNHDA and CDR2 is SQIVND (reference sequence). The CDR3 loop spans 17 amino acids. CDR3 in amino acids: CASSPRQGLSSQETQYF. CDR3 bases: TGTGCCAGTAGTCCTAGGCAGGGACTATCTTCACAAGAGACCCAGTACTTC.